What follows are 27 T cell receptor beta chains derived from one specimen sequenced in a study of cytomegalovirus exposure and HLA in healthy donors. PCR employed 60 Vbeta and 13 Jbeta primers. Sequenced by immunoSEQ multiplex PCR; TCRdb stores in-frame clones only, minus some. The data show tens of thousands of clones, about 70% seen once. Sequencing was done on a sample of PBMCs. The receptors originated from a man aged 18 to 29 in good health and CMV-seronegative.

The gene calls are TRBV11-2 and TRBJ2-7; D is perhaps TRBD1 (5 bases). CDR1 and CDR2 (germline): SGHAT, FQNNGV. The CDR3 totals 14 residues. Trimming pared 5 bases from V and 3 bases from J, leaving 14 bases between. CDR3 residues: CASSLGRQSYEQYF. For the CDR3, the DNA is TGTGCCAGCAGCCTTGGCCGACAGAGCTACGAGCAGTACTTC.

This clone was seen just once. This chain links TRBV2 with TRBJ1-2; D gene uncertain. The V gene lost 1 base and the J gene lost 4 bases, with 10 bases spanning the gap. The CDR3 is made up of 14 amino acids. Germline CDR1 is SNHLY and CDR2 is FYNNEI. The DNA for the CDR3 is TGTGCCAGCAGTGAAGGTCGCTGGAGCTATGGCTACACCTTC. Translating it yields CASSEGRWSYGYTF. Supplemented by reference TRBV2 and TRBJ1-2, the full variable domain reads EPEVTQTPSHQVTQMGQEVILRCVPISNHLYFYWYRQILGQKVEFLVSFYNNEISEKSEIFDDQFSVERPDGSNFTLKIRSTKLEDSAMYFCASSEGRWSYGYTFGSGTRLTVV.

The chain employs TRBV2 and TRBJ1-4; TRBD1 matches 7 bases. Looked up from germline, CDR1 is SNHLY and CDR2 is FYNNEI. The CDR3 length is 14 residues. V trimming: 4 bases; J trimming: 7 bases; junction bases outside the gene matches: 6. In DNA, the CDR3 is TGTGCCAGCAGTGGACAAGGGGGCGGTGAAAAACTGTTTTTT. Its translation: CASSGQGGGEKLFF.

V gene TRBV28 combines with J gene TRBJ2-5; 11 positions match TRBD2. Per germline, CDR1 MDHEN and CDR2 SYDVKM. This CDR3 has 17 amino acids. The J segment lost 0 bases and the V segment lost 4 bases, leaving 7 bases of the junction unmatched. The CDR3 DNA reads TGTGCCAGCAGTTCGCCTGGTAGCGGGGGGGACCAAGAGACCCAGTACTTC. This codes for CASSSPGSGGDQETQYF.

The V call is TRBV19, the J call TRBJ1-5; tentatively, D is TRBD1 (6 bases). V was clipped by 5 bases and J by 0 bases, with 17 bases between them. Germline CDR1 and CDR2: LNHDA and SQIVND (reference sequence). The CDR3 contains 17 residues. The CDR3 DNA reads TGTGCCAGTAGTGCACATGGCAGGGGCCTTAGCAATCAGCCCCAGCATTTT. Protein product: CASSAHGRGLSNQPQHF.

The chain joins TRBV27 to TRBJ2-5, with D possibly being TRBD1 (5 bases). Trimming removed 5 bases from V and 5 bases from J, with 18 bases in between. Germline-derived CDR1 and CDR2 are MNHEY and SMNVEV (reference sequence). The CDR3 totals 15 residues. CDR3 coding DNA: TGTGCCAGCAGTCCGGACAATGTGGGGCGGGAGACCCAGTACTTC. This gives the protein CASSPDNVGRETQYF.

The chain employs TRBV5-1 and TRBJ2-1, with D perhaps TRBD1 (5 bases). CDR1 is SGHRS, CDR2 YFSETQ, per germline. This CDR3 contains 16 residues. V lost 0 bases, J lost 4 bases, and 14 bases lay in between. The CDR3 here is CASSLEAGFVYNEQFF. In nucleotides, the CDR3 is TGCGCCAGCAGCTTGGAAGCAGGGTTCGTGTACAATGAGCAGTTCTTC.

This clone was found a few times. The gene calls are TRBV4-3 and TRBJ1-4, with D possibly TRBD1 on 6 matching bases. In germline, CDR1 is LGHNA, CDR2 YSLEER. The germline V and J ends were trimmed by 6 bases and 4 bases, with 18 bases remaining between them. The CDR3 loop spans 16 amino acids. CDR3 residues: CASSQILRGYNEKLFF. In DNA form, the CDR3 reads TGCGCCAGCAGTCAAATTTTGAGGGGGTATAATGAAAAACTGTTTTTT.

CDR3 nucleotide sequence: TGTGCCAGCAGCTCAGGAAGAGCGGGGAACACCGGGGAGCTGTTTTTT. This sequence encodes CASSSGRAGNTGELFF. V gene TRBV7-9 combines with J gene TRBJ2-2; TRBD2 might be the D (6 bases). This CDR3 region has 16 residues. V was trimmed by 4 bases and J by 1 base, leaving 13 bases between them. Germline assignment: CDR1 SEHNR and CDR2 FQNEAQ (reference sequence).

The chain links TRBV10-3 to TRBJ2-3, with D perhaps TRBD2 (5 bases). The CDR3 is made up of 16 amino acids. Germline assignment: CDR1 ENHRY and CDR2 SYGVKD. V lost 3 bases and J 6 bases, leaving 19 bases between the germline ends. The CDR3 nucleotides are TGTGCCATCAGTGAAGGCCCCCCCTCCCCGGGGGATACGCAGTATTTT. This encodes CAISEGPPSPGDTQYF.

The rearrangement links TRBV19 to TRBJ1-1, with 10 bases that match TRBD1. Germline V gives CDR1 LNHDA, CDR2 SQIVND (reference sequence). Trimming removed 7 bases from V and 8 bases from J; junction bases left unmatched: 13. The CDR3 is 15 residues long. CDR3 sequence reads: CASTTSGQGFMEAFF. CDR3 DNA: TGTGCCAGTACCACTTCGGGACAGGGGTTTATGGAAGCTTTCTTT.

This chain links TRBV9 with TRBJ2-2, with D perhaps matching TRBD1 (6 bases). The V gene's germline CDR1 is SGDLS and CDR2 YYNGEE. This CDR3 spans 14 amino acids. With 4 bases removed from V and 6 bases from J, the gap between germline ends came to 13 bases. CDR3 DNA: TGTGCCAGCAGCACCGAACAGGGAGCCGGGGAGCTGTTTTTT. It yields the protein CASSTEQGAGELFF.

V usage is TRBV19 and J usage is TRBJ1-2; 7 nucleotides line up with TRBD1. The CDR3 is 14 residues long. J was trimmed by 8 bases and V by 9 bases; bases with no gene match: 15. In germline, CDR1 is LNHDA, CDR2 SQIVND (reference sequence). The CDR3 DNA reads as TGTGCCAGCCTCAGAGGGGGCGCATCGGGGGGCTACACCTTC. The encoded protein is CASLRGGASGGYTF.

The chain carries TRBV14 and TRBJ1-2, with 10 bases that match TRBD1. Germline V CDR1 and CDR2: SGHDN, FVKESK. The CDR3 is 15 amino acids. Trimming at V came to 3 bases and at J to 4 bases, leaving 5 bases not matched to a gene. CDR3 nucleotides: TGTGCCAGCAGCCACCGGACAGGGGGTTTCTATGGCTACACCTTC. This gives the protein CASSHRTGGFYGYTF.

As for this clone: A read error may produce the germline difference seen at one junction end. The chain uses TRBV5-1 and TRBJ2-7; 7 bases align to TRBD1. The CDR3 sequence is 14 residues long. Germline lookup yields CDR1 SGHRS and CDR2 YFSETQ. The CDR3 coding sequence is TGCGCCAGCAGGTTGGAAGGACAGGCGAGTGAGCAGTACTTC. This sequence encodes CASRLEGQASEQYF.

This clone was picked up a small number of times. This chain connects TRBV5-1 to TRBJ1-4, with 10 bases identical to TRBD1. The CDR3 is 15 residues long. Germline CDR1 SGHRS, CDR2 YFSETQ. The junction had 7 bases not matched to a gene; V was cut back by 3 bases and J by 8 bases. The CDR3 region is CASSSRTGGGEKLFF. The CDR3 DNA is TGCGCCAGCAGCTCCCGGACAGGGGGAGGGGAAAAACTGTTTTTT.

This clone was picked up one time. The chain carries TRBV27 and TRBJ1-1, with D unclear. V was shortened by 6 bases and J by 4 bases, with 18 bases between the two germline ends. Germline values: CDR1 MNHEY, CDR2 SMNVEV (reference sequence). CDR3 length: 15 residues. CDR3 coding DNA: TGTGCCAGCAGCAGTACCTTGGGCGGGCGCACTGAAGCTTTCTTT. Protein: CASSSTLGGRTEAFF.

The chain links TRBV10-3 to TRBJ1-5; 7 bases align to TRBD1. V lost 2 bases and J lost 0; bases outside the gene matches: 4. In germline, CDR1 is ENHRY, CDR2 SYGVKD. This CDR3 comprises 16 residues. In DNA form, the CDR3 reads TGTGCCATCAGTGAGGGGGGACAGTATAGCAATCAGCCCCAGCATTTT. Protein product: CAISEGGQYSNQPQHF.

The rearrangement links TRBV6-5 to TRBJ1-1; D is undetermined. The CDR3 is 15 amino acids. The V and J ends lost 0 bases and 0 bases respectively, with 8 bases between them. The germline V gene has CDR1 MNHEY and CDR2 SVGAGI. The CDR3: CASSYSAVLNTEAFF. DNA of the CDR3: TGTGCCAGCAGTTACTCGGCAGTGTTGAACACTGAAGCTTTCTTT.

The V call is TRBV21-1, the J call TRBJ1-1. TRBV21-1 is a listed pseudogene. The CDR3 consists of 12 residues. CDR3 in DNA: TGTGCCCGCCGGGGGGAGAACACTGAAGCTTTCTTT. Amino acid sequence: CARRGENTEAFF.

This CDR3 is CASSSLLAGSRADTQYF. The CDR3 DNA reads as TGTGCCAGCAGCTCACTACTAGCGGGGAGTCGGGCAGATACGCAGTATTTT. The J gene is TRBJ2-3, the V gene TRBV5-4; 10 nucleotides line up with TRBD2. This CDR3 comprises 17 residues. V lost 3 bases to trimming and J lost 4 bases; unmatched junction nucleotides: 11. Germline CDR1 and CDR2: SGHNT and YYREEE (reference sequence). Variable domain in full (rest from reference TRBV5-4 and TRBJ2-3): ETGVTQSPTHLIKTRGQQVTLRCSSQSGHNTVSWYQQALGQGPQFIFQYYREEENGRGNFPPRFSGLQFPNYSSELNVNALELDDSALYLCASSSLLAGSRADTQYFGPGTRLTVL.

V is TRBV5-4 and J is TRBJ1-5, with 8 nucleotides matching TRBD1. J was trimmed by 5 bases and V by 4 bases; bases with no gene match: 5. Germline V gives CDR1 SGHNT, CDR2 YYREEE (reference sequence). There are 14 residues in the CDR3. CDR3 protein: CASSDGQGDQPQHF. CDR3 bases: TGTGCCAGCAGCGACGGACAGGGCGATCAGCCCCAGCATTTT.

The chain couples TRBV27 to TRBJ2-2; 8 nucleotides agree with TRBD1. The J segment lost 4 bases and the V segment lost 5 bases, leaving 9 bases of the junction unmatched. The V gene's germline CDR1 is MNHEY and CDR2 SMNVEV (reference sequence). CDR3 length: 16 amino acids. The CDR3, as DNA: TGTGCCAGCAGTCCACCGACTACAGGGGGCACCGGGGAGCTGTTTTTT. Translated: CASSPPTTGGTGELFF.

The chain recombines TRBV4-3 with TRBJ2-1; D perhaps matches TRBD1 (5 bases). Germline V CDR1 and CDR2: LGHNA, YSLEER. There are 16 residues in the CDR3. Trimming removed 4 bases from V and 0 bases from J, with 13 bases in between. The CDR3 sequence: CASSRSGQSSYNEQFF. CDR3 bases: TGCGCCAGCAGCCGGTCAGGGCAGAGCTCCTACAATGAGCAGTTCTTC.

The chain combines TRBV28 with TRBJ1-3; D gene ambiguous. This CDR3 has 13 amino acids. Trimming left V 3 bases short and J 1 base short, with 4 bases between. In germline, CDR1 is MDHEN, CDR2 SYDVKM. Here the CDR3 reads CASSFRSGNTIYF. CDR3 nucleotide sequence: TGTGCCAGCAGTTTCCGGTCTGGAAACACCATATATTTT.

This clone was counted only a few times. J is TRBJ2-3 and V is TRBV6-5, with TRBD2 identical over 9 bases. This CDR3 spans 13 amino acids. After removal of 6 bases from V and 3 bases from J, the junction contained 1 base not matched to a gene. From germline, CDR1 is MNHEY and CDR2 SVGAGI. The CDR3 region has the DNA TGTGCCAGCAGCGCGGGGGGGACAGATACGCAGTATTTT. Protein: CASSAGGTDTQYF.

This chain links TRBV7-8 with TRBJ2-2, with D perhaps TRBD2 (5 bases). The CDR3 has 15 amino acids. Germline V gene sequence: CDR1 SGHVS, CDR2 FQNEAQ. Trimming pared 7 bases from V and 0 bases from J, leaving 12 bases between. CDR3 sequence: CASTVVSANTGELFF. CDR3 nucleotides: TGTGCCAGCACTGTTGTTAGCGCGAACACCGGGGAGCTGTTTTTT.